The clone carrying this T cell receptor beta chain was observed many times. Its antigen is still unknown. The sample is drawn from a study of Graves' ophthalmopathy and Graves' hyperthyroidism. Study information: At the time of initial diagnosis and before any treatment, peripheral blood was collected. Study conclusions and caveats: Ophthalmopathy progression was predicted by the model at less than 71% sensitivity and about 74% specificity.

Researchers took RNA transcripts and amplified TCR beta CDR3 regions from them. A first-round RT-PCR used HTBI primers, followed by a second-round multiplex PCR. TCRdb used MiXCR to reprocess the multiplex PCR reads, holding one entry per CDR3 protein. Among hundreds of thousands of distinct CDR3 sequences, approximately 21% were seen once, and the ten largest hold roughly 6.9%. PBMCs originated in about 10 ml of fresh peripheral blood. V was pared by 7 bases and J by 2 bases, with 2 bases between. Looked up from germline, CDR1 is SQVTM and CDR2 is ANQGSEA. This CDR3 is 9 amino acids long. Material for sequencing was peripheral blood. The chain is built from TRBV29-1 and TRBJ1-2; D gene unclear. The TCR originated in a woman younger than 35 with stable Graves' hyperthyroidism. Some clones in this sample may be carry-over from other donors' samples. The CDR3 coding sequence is TGCAGCGAGAACTATGGCTACACCTTC. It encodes CSENYGYTF.